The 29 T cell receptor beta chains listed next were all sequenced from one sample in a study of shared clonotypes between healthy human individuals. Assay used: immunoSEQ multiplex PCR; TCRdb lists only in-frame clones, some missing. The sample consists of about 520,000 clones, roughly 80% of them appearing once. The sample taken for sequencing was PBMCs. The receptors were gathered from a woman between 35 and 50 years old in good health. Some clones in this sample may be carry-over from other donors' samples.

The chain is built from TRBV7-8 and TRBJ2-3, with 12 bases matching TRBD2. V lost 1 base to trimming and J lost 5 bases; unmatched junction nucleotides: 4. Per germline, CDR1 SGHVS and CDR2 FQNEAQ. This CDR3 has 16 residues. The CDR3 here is CASSLGGGLAGDTQYF. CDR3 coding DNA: TGTGCCAGCAGCTTAGGTGGGGGACTAGCGGGAGATACGCAGTATTTT.

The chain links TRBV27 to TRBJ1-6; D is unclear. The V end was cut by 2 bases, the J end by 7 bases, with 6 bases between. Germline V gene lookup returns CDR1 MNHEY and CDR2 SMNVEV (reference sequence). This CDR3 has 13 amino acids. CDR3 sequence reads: CASSLKTNSPLHF. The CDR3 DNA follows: TGTGCCAGCAGTTTAAAAACGAATTCACCCCTCCACTTT.

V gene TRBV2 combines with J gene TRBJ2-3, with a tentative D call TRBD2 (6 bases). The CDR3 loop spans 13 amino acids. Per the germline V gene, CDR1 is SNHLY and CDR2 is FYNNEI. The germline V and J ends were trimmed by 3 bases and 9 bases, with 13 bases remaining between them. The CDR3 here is CASSENQGGTQYF. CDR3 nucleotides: TGTGCCAGCAGTGAGAACCAGGGAGGCACGCAGTATTTT. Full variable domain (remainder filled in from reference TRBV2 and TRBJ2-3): EPEVTQTPSHQVTQMGQEVILRCVPISNHLYFYWYRQILGQKVEFLVSFYNNEISEKSEIFDDQFSVERPDGSNFTLKIRSTKLEDSAMYFCASSENQGGTQYFGPGTRLTVL.

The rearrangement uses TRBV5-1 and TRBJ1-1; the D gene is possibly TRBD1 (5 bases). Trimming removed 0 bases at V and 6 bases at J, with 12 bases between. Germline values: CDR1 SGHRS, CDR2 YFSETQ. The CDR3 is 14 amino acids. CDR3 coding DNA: TGCGCCAGCAGCTTGGGTAGGGGTGGCGCTGAAGCTTTCTTT. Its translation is CASSLGRGGAEAFF.

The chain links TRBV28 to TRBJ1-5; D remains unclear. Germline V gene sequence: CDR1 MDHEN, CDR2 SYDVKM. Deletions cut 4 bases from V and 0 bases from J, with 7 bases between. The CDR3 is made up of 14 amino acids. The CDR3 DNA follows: TGTGCCAGCAGTTCAGTAAATAGCAATCAGCCCCAGCATTTT. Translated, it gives CASSSVNSNQPQHF.

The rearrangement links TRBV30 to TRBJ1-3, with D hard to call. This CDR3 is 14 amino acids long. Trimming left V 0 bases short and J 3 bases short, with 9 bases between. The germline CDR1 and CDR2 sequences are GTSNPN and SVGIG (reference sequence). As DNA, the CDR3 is TGTGCCTGGAGTGTACCATCGGGTGGAAACACCATATATTTT. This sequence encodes CAWSVPSGGNTIYF. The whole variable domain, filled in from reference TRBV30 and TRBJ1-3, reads SQTIHQWPATLVQPVGSPLSLECTVEGTSNPNLYWYRQAAGRGLQLLFYSVGIGQISSEVPQNLSASRPQDRQFILSSKKLLLSDSGFYLCAWSVPSGGNTIYFGEGSWLTVV.

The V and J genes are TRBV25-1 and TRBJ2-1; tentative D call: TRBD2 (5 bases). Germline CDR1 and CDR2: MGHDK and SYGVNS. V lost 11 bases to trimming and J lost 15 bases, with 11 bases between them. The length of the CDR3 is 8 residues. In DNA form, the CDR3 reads TGTGCCCCCCGGAGGTTGTTCTTC. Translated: CAPRRLFF.

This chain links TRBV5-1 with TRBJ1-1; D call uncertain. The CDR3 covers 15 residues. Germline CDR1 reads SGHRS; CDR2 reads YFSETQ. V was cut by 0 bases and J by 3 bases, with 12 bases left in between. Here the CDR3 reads CASSLDSSADTEAFF. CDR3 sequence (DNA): TGCGCCAGCAGCTTGGACTCCTCAGCCGACACTGAAGCTTTCTTT.

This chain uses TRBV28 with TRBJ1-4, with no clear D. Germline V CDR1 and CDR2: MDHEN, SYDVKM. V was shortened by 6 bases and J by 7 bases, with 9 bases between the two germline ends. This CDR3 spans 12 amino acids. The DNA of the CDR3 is TGTGCCAGCAGCCCCTCAATTGAAAAACTGTTTTTT. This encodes CASSPSIEKLFF.

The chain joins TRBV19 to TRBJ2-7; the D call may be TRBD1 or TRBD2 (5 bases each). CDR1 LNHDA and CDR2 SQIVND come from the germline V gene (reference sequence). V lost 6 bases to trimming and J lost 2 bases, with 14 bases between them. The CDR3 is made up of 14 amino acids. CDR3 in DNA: TGTGCCAGTAGAAAACGGGGACGACCCTACGAGCAGTACTTC. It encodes CASRKRGRPYEQYF.

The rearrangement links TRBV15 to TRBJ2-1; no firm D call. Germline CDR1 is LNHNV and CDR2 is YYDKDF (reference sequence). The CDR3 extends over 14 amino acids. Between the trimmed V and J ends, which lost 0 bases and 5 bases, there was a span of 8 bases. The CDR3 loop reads CATSRDISDNEQFF. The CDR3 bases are TGTGCCACCAGCAGAGATATAAGCGACAATGAGCAGTTCTTC.

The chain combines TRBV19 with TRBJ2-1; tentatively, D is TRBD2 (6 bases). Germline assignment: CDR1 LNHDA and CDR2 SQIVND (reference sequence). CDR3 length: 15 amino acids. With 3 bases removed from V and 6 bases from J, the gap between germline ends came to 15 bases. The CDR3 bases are TGTGCCAGTAGTATCCAGGGAGGTCGTAGCAATGAGCAGTTCTTC. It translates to CASSIQGGRSNEQFF.

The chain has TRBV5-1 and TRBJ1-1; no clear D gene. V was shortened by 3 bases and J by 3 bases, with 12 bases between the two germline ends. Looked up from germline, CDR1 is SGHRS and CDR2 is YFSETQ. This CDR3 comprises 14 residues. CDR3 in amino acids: CASSSPAAHTEAFF. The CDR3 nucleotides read TGCGCCAGCAGCTCCCCGGCAGCGCACACTGAAGCTTTCTTT.

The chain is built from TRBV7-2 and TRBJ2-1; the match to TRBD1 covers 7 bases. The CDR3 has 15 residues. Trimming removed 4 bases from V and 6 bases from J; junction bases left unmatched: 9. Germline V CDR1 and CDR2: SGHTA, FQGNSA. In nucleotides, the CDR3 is TGTGCCAGCAGCTCAACAGGGGTTTTATTCAATGAGCAGTTCTTC. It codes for CASSSTGVLFNEQFF.

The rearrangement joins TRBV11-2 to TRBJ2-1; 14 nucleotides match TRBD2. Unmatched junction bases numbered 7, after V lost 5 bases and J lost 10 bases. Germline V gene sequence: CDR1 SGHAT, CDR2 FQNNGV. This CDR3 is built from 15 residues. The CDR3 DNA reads TGTGCCAGCAGCCCGGGACTAGCGGGAGACGACGAGCAGTTCTTC. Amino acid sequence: CASSPGLAGDDEQFF.

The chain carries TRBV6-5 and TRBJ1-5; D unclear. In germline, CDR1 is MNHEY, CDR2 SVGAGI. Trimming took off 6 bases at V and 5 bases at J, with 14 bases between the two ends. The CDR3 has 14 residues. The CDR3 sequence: CASSPHLVDQPQHF. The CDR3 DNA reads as TGTGCCAGCAGCCCTCACCTGGTGGATCAGCCCCAGCATTTT.

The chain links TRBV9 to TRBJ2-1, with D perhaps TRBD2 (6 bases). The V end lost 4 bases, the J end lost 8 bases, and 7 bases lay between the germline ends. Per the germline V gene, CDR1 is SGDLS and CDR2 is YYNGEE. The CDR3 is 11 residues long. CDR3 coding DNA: TGTGCCAGCAGCTCGGGGGATGAGCAGTTCTTC. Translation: CASSSGDEQFF.

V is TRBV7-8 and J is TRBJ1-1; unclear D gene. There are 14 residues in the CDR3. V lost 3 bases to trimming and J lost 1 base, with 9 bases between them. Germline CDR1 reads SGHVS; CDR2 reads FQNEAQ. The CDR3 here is CASSLAEANTEAFF. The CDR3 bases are TGTGCCAGCAGCTTGGCTGAGGCGAACACTGAAGCTTTCTTT.

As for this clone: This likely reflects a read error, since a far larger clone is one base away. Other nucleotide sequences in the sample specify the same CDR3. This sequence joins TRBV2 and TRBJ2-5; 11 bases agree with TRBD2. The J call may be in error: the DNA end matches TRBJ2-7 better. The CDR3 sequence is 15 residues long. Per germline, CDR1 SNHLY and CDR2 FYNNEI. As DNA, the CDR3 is TGTGCCACACCTGGGGCTAGCGGGAGGTCCTACGAGCAGTACTTC. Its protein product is CATPGASGRSYEQYF.

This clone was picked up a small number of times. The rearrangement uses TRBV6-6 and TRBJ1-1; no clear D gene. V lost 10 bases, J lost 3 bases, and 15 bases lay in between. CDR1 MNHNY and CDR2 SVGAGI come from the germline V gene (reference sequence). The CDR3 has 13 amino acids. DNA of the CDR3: TGTGCCACCAACAGAGATGAGGACACTGAAGCTTTCTTT. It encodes CATNRDEDTEAFF.

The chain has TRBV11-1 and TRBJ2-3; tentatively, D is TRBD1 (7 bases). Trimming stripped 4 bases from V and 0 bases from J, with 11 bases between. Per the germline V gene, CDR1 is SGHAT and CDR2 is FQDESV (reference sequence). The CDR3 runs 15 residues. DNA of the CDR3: TGTGCCAGCAGCTCGGCGGGACAGAGCACAGATACGCAGTATTTT. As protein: CASSSAGQSTDTQYF. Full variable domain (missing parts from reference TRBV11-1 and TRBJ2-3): EAEVAQSPRYKITEKSQAVAFWCDPISGHATLYWYRQILGQGPELLVQFQDESVVDDSQLPKDRFSAERLKGVDSTLKIQPAELGDSAMYLCASSSAGQSTDTQYFGPGTRLTVL.

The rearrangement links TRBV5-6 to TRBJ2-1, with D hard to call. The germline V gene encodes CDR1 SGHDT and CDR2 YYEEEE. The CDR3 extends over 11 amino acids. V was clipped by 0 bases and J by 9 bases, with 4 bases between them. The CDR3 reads CASSLGAEQFF. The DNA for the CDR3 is TGTGCCAGCAGCTTGGGGGCTGAGCAGTTCTTC.

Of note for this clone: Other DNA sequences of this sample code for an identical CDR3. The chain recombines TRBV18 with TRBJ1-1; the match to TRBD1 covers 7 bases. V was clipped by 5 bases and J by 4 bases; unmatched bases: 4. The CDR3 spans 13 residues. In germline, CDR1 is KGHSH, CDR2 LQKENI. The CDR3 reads CASSSTGFTEAFF. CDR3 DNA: TGTGCCAGCTCATCGACAGGGTTCACTGAAGCTTTCTTT.

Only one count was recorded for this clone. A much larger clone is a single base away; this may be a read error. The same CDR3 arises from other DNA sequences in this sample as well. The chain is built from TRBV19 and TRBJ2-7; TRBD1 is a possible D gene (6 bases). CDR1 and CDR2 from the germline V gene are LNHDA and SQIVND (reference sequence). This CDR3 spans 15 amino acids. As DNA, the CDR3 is TGTGCCAGTAGTATCAGGGGAATTTACTCCTACGAACAGTACTTC. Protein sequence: CASSIRGIYSYEQYF.

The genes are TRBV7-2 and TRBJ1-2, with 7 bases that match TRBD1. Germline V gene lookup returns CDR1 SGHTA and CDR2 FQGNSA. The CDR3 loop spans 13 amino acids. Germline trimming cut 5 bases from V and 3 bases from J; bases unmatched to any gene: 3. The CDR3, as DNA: TGTGCCAGCAGCCACGGACAGGACTATGGCTACACCTTC. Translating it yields CASSHGQDYGYTF.

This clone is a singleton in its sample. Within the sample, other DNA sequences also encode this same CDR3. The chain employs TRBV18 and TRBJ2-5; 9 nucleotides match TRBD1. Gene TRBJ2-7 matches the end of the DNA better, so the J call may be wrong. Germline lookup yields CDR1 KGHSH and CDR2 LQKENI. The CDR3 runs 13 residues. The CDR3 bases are TGTGCCAGCTCACAGGGACAGGGCTACGAGCAGTACTTC. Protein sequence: CASSQGQGYEQYF.

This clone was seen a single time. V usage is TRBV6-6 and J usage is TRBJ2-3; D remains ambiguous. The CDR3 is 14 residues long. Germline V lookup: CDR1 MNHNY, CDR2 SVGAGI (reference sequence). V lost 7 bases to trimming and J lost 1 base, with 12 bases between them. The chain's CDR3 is CASNTFIGTDTQYF. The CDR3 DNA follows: TGTGCCAGCAACACCTTCATTGGCACAGATACGCAGTATTTT.

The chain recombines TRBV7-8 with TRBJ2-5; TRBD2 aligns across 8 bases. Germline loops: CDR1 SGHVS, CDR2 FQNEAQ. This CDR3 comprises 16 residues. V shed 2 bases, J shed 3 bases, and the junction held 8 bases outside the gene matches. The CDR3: CASSLPGTGGKETQYF. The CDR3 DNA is TGTGCCAGCAGCTTACCCGGGACGGGAGGGAAAGAGACCCAGTACTTC.

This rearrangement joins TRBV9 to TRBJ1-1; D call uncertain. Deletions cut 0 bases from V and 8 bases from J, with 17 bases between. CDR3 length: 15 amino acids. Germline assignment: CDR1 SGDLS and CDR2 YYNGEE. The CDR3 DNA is TGTGCCAGCAGCGTAGAGTACCTTTTACCGACCGAAGCTTTCTTT. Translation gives CASSVEYLLPTEAFF.